One sample yielded the 27 T cell receptor beta chains listed below, sequenced in a study of cytomegalovirus exposure and HLA in healthy donors. Profiled with immunoSEQ multiplex PCR; TCRdb holds only in-frame clones, not every one. The data contain about 160,000 clones, less than 95% of them singletons. Material: PBMCs. The origin of the receptors is a young woman in good health and CMV-seropositive.

This clone is a singleton in its sample. This sequence joins TRBV5-6 and TRBJ2-3; 7 nucleotides match TRBD2. This CDR3 region has 15 residues. Trimming at V came to 0 bases and at J to 3 bases, leaving 4 bases not matched to a gene. Per germline, CDR1 SGHDT and CDR2 YYEEEE. CDR3 DNA: TGTGCCAGCAGCTTGGAGGGCGGGGGTACAGATACGCAGTATTTT. This sequence encodes CASSLEGGGTDTQYF. Full variable domain (outside the CDR3, taken from reference TRBV5-6 and TRBJ2-3): DAGVTQSPTHLIKTRGQQVTLRCSPKSGHDTVSWYQQALGQGPQFIFQYYEEEERQRGNFPDRFSGHQFPNYSSELNVNALLLGDSALYLCASSLEGGGTDTQYFGPGTRLTVL.

This chain uses TRBV6-5 with TRBJ1-3, with D perhaps matching TRBD1 (5 bases). Germline V gene sequence: CDR1 MNHEY, CDR2 SVGAGI. V gave up 4 bases and J gave up 2 bases, with 12 bases separating them. The length of the CDR3 is 15 residues. Here the CDR3 DNA reads TGTGCCAGCAGTTCGACAGCAACGCCTGGAAACACCATATATTTT. This gives the protein CASSSTATPGNTIYF.

About this clone: Other DNA sequences in the sample encode the same CDR3. V is TRBV5-4 and J is TRBJ2-2; TRBD2 agrees at 11 bases. V shed 3 bases and J 4 bases; nucleotides not matched to a gene: 5. This CDR3 has 16 amino acids. From germline, CDR1 is SGHNT and CDR2 YYREEE (reference sequence). This CDR3 is CASSSGLAGVTGELFF. CDR3 DNA sequence: TGTGCCAGCAGCTCTGGACTAGCGGGCGTCACCGGGGAGCTGTTTTTT. Complete variable domain (other parts from reference TRBV5-4 and TRBJ2-2): ETGVTQSPTHLIKTRGQQVTLRCSSQSGHNTVSWYQQALGQGPQFIFQYYREEENGRGNFPPRFSGLQFPNYSSELNVNALELDDSALYLCASSSGLAGVTGELFFGEGSRLTVL.

Only one count was recorded for this clone. V usage is TRBV5-6 and J usage is TRBJ2-5, with 14 bases matching TRBD2. The CDR3 runs to 17 residues. CDR1 SGHDT and CDR2 YYEEEE come from the germline V gene. V shed 4 bases and J 5 bases; nucleotides not matched to a gene: 10. The CDR3 coding sequence is TGTGCCAGCAGCCCCGGACTAGCGGGGGGCTCCAGGGAGACCCAGTACTTC. This gives the protein CASSPGLAGGSRETQYF.

This clone was observed a single time. The rearrangement links TRBV5-1 to TRBJ1-1; tentative D call: TRBD1 (6 bases). V shed 0 bases and J shed 3 bases, with 12 bases lying between them. Germline V gene data show CDR1 as SGHRS and CDR2 as YFSETQ. This CDR3 comprises 15 residues. The DNA for the CDR3 is TGCGCCAGCAGCTTGGGGTCGGGGGGCGACACTGAAGCTTTCTTT. Translated: CASSLGSGGDTEAFF.

The chain has TRBV19 and TRBJ2-5; D ambiguous. Looked up from germline, CDR1 is LNHDA and CDR2 is SQIVND (reference sequence). Between the trimmed V and J ends, which lost 10 bases and 5 bases, there was a span of 17 bases. The CDR3 consists of 13 residues. The CDR3 coding sequence is TGTGCCACCTCGACCCAGGTACGGGAGACCCAGTACTTC. As protein: CATSTQVRETQYF.

The chain employs TRBV7-9 and TRBJ1-2, with a tentative D call TRBD1 (5 bases). Trimming shortened V by 2 bases and J by 4 bases, and 8 bases separated the two germline ends. This CDR3 is 13 amino acids long. CDR1 and CDR2 from the germline V gene are SEHNR and FQNEAQ (reference sequence). CDR3 amino acids: CASSLSGLYGYTF. The CDR3 nucleotides are TGTGCCAGCAGCTTATCGGGACTCTATGGCTACACCTTC.

The rearrangement joins TRBV28 to TRBJ2-5; 7 bases align to TRBD1. The junction had 8 bases not matched to a gene; V was cut back by 6 bases and J by 1 base. The CDR3 is 15 residues long. CDR1 is MDHEN and CDR2 is SYDVKM in the germline V gene. The CDR3 reads CASSWDSKSQETQYF. The CDR3 DNA follows: TGTGCCAGCAGCTGGGACAGTAAGTCCCAAGAGACCCAGTACTTC.

This rearrangement joins TRBV9 to TRBJ2-1; TRBD2 aligns across 14 bases. Germline assignment: CDR1 SGDLS and CDR2 YYNGEE. The length of the CDR3 is 15 residues. V was pared by 3 bases and J by 9 bases, with 5 bases of the junction left unmatched. Here the CDR3 DNA reads TGTGCCAGCAGCGAGACTAGCGGGAGGGCGGGTGAGCAGTTCTTC. It yields the protein CASSETSGRAGEQFF.

The chain uses TRBV4-1 and TRBJ1-2, with D possibly being TRBD1 (5 bases). CDR1 MGHRA and CDR2 YSYEKL come from the germline V gene. V was shortened by 1 base and J by 4 bases, with 16 bases between the two germline ends. The CDR3 has 16 amino acids. Written as DNA, the CDR3 is TGCGCCAGCAGCCAAGGCGAGAAGGGGCCAGGCTATGGCTACACCTTC. Its translation is CASSQGEKGPGYGYTF.

The V gene is TRBV5-1, the J gene TRBJ2-5; D is possibly TRBD1 (7 bases). The germline V gene encodes CDR1 SGHRS and CDR2 YFSETQ. This CDR3 is 16 amino acids long. The V and J ends lost 6 bases and 2 bases respectively, with 20 bases between them. CDR3 sequence (DNA): TGCGCCAGCACCTCCGTCGCGGGGACAGCACAAGAGACCCAGTACTTC. Translation: CASTSVAGTAQETQYF.

The chain recombines TRBV21-1 with TRBJ2-1; the table's D call, TRBD2, was not checked against the DNA. TRBV21-1 is assigned pseudogene status. The CDR3 is 15 amino acids. The CDR3 spells CASSKCPGLSDEQFF. The CDR3 DNA is TGTGCCAGCAGCAAATGTCCCGGACTGAGCGATGAGCAGTTCTTC.

This chain links TRBV15 with TRBJ1-1; a weak D match, TRBD1 (6 bases). Trimming removed 3 bases from V and 0 bases from J, with 8 bases in between. The CDR3 loop spans 14 amino acids. Germline V CDR1 and CDR2: LNHNV, YYDKDF (reference sequence). Here the CDR3 reads CATSRRGMNTEAFF. The CDR3 region has the DNA TGTGCCACCAGCAGGAGGGGGATGAACACTGAAGCTTTCTTT.

This clone has more than one count but fewer than ten. Other nucleotide sequences from this sample produce the same CDR3. The rearrangement joins TRBV7-3 to TRBJ2-5; possibly TRBD1 for D (5 bases). The V end lost 3 bases, the J end lost 4 bases, and 9 bases lay between the germline ends. The CDR3 covers 13 residues. Germline CDR1 is SGHTA and CDR2 is FQGTGA. The CDR3, as DNA: TGTGCCAGCAGCTTGAGAAGGGGAGAGACCCAGTACTTC. It encodes CASSLRRGETQYF.

The chain employs TRBV7-3 and TRBJ2-2; TRBD2 agrees at 12 bases. Germline V lookup: CDR1 SGHTA, CDR2 FQGTGA. After removal of 8 bases from V and 7 bases from J, the junction contained 5 bases not matched to a gene. The CDR3 has 14 amino acids. The CDR3: CASGTSGQGGELFF. CDR3 in DNA: TGTGCCAGCGGGACTAGCGGGCAGGGCGGGGAGCTGTTTTTT.

This rearrangement joins TRBV6-1 to TRBJ2-1, with D maybe TRBD2 (5 bases). The CDR3 spans 15 residues. Trimming cost V 2 bases and J 0 bases, with 8 bases left between them. The germline CDR1 and CDR2 sequences are MNHNS and SASEGT. CDR3 residues: CASSETGNSYNEQFF. DNA of the CDR3: TGTGCCAGCAGTGAAACGGGAAACTCCTACAATGAGCAGTTCTTC.

The count of this clone is one. The chain has TRBV25-1 and TRBJ2-1, with 9 bases aligning to TRBD2. CDR1 MGHDK and CDR2 SYGVNS come from the germline V gene. J lost 7 bases, V lost 4 bases, and 14 bases had no gene match. This CDR3 spans 17 amino acids. This CDR3 reads CASSVSSSGKKGNEQFF. DNA of the CDR3: TGTGCCAGCAGTGTTTCGTCTAGCGGGAAAAAAGGGAATGAGCAGTTCTTC.

The genes are TRBV28 and TRBJ1-1; D ambiguous. The CDR3 spans 13 residues. With 2 bases removed from V and 4 bases from J, the gap between germline ends came to 8 bases. CDR1 and CDR2 (germline): MDHEN, SYDVKM. Here the CDR3 reads CASSLSEATEAFF. The CDR3 coding sequence is TGTGCCAGCAGTTTAAGCGAAGCCACTGAAGCTTTCTTT.

This clone was detected once. The chain joins TRBV10-3 to TRBJ2-7; TRBD2 aligns across 7 bases. The V and J ends lost 6 bases and 9 bases, in that order; junction bases with no gene match: 8. Germline V gene lookup returns CDR1 ENHRY and CDR2 SYGVKD. The CDR3 is 12 residues long. This CDR3 is CAISREDRGQYF. CDR3 sequence (DNA): TGTGCCATCAGCCGGGAGGACCGGGGGCAGTACTTC.

The chain recombines TRBV4-1 with TRBJ2-7; D remains unclear. Between the trimmed V and J ends, which lost 0 bases and 7 bases, there was a span of 13 bases. Germline assignment: CDR1 MGHRA and CDR2 YSYEKL. CDR3 size: 14 residues. The CDR3 here is CASSQEVVASEQYF. In DNA, the CDR3 is TGCGCCAGCAGCCAAGAGGTGGTAGCCAGTGAGCAGTACTTC.

This sequence joins TRBV19 and TRBJ2-1; TRBD2 agrees at 14 bases. CDR1 is LNHDA and CDR2 is SQIVND in the germline V gene (reference sequence). V trimming: 5 bases; J trimming: 0 bases; junction bases outside the gene matches: 12. This CDR3 is 20 amino acids long. CDR3 sequence: CASSVSGTSGGQLSYNEQFF. The CDR3 DNA reads TGTGCCAGTAGTGTATCCGGGACTAGCGGGGGCCAACTCTCCTACAATGAGCAGTTCTTC.

The chain combines TRBV27 with TRBJ1-1; 7 bases map to TRBD1. Unmatched junction bases numbered 3, after V lost 3 bases and J lost 2 bases. The CDR3 contains 14 residues. The V gene's germline CDR1 is MNHEY and CDR2 SMNVEV (reference sequence). The CDR3 region is CASSFGTANTEAFF. The CDR3 DNA sequence: TGTGCCAGCAGTTTCGGGACAGCCAACACTGAAGCTTTCTTT.

The rearrangement uses TRBV5-4 and TRBJ1-4, with a weak D call TRBD1 (5 bases). The germline V gene has CDR1 SGHNT and CDR2 YYREEE (reference sequence). V lost 0 bases, J lost 0 bases, and 12 bases lay in between. The CDR3 is made up of 17 amino acids. CDR3 DNA sequence: TGTGCCAGCAGCTTGGTTCCCGACAGCGCAACTAATGAAAAACTGTTTTTT. Its protein product is CASSLVPDSATNEKLFF.

This chain joins TRBV30 and TRBJ2-1; perhaps TRBD1 as D (5 bases). Germline V CDR1 and CDR2: GTSNPN, SVGIG (reference sequence). The length of the CDR3 is 13 residues. V was cut by 4 bases and J by 5 bases, with 12 bases left in between. The DNA of the CDR3 is TGTGCCTGGAAGGGGTTGGAAAACAATGAGCAGTTCTTC. Residues: CAWKGLENNEQFF.

The chain employs TRBV19 and TRBJ2-7; D is perhaps TRBD2 (6 bases). Germline CDR1 LNHDA, CDR2 SQIVND (reference sequence). V lost 6 bases and J lost 0, with 15 bases in between. This CDR3 is 15 amino acids long. The CDR3 spells CASRPRGGTSYEQYF. The CDR3 DNA is TGTGCCAGTAGGCCCCGTGGCGGGACCTCCTACGAGCAGTACTTC.

The chain combines TRBV6-5 with TRBJ2-2; D unclear. The CDR3 extends over 11 amino acids. Germline values: CDR1 MNHEY, CDR2 SVGAGI. V dropped 6 bases and J dropped 4 bases, with 3 bases sitting between them. This chain's CDR3 is CASRATGELFF. CDR3 coding DNA: TGTGCCAGCAGGGCCACCGGGGAGCTGTTTTTT.

The chain couples TRBV5-6 to TRBJ1-2; maybe TRBD1 (6 bases). CDR1 is SGHDT, CDR2 YYEEEE, per germline. The CDR3 is 13 amino acids. V lost 1 base, J lost 14 bases, and 18 bases lay in between. CDR3 coding DNA: TGTGCCAGCAGCTTGTTCTTGGACAGTAGCTTTACCTTC. This encodes CASSLFLDSSFTF.